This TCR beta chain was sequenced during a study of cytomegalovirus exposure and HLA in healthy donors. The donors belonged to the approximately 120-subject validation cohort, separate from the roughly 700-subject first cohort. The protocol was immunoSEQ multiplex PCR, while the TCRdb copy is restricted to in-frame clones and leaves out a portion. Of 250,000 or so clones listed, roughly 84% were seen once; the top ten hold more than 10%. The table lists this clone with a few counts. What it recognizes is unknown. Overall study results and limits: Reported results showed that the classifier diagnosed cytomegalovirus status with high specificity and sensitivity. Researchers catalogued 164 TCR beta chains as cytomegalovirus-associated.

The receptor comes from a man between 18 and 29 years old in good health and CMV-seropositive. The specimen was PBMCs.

The CDR3 region has the DNA TGTGCCAGTAGTAGAGACAGCTATGGCTACACCTTC. Its translation: CASSRDSYGYTF. This rearrangement joins TRBV19 to TRBJ1-2; possibly TRBD1 for D (5 bases). Germline values: CDR1 LNHDA, CDR2 SQIVND (reference sequence). The V and J ends lost 4 bases and 4 bases respectively, with 7 bases between them. The CDR3 covers 12 residues.